The next 15 T cell receptor beta chains were all read from a single sample in a study of blood T cell repertoires in COVID-19. The assay was immunoSEQ multiplex PCR, and TCRdb's table has in-frame clones only and misses some. The sample has about 360,000 clones, more than 70% seen once; the top ten hold 1% to 1.5%. The sample taken for sequencing was PBMCs or T cells enriched from blood (not recorded which). The receptors were gathered from a man under 40 who had recovered from COVID-19.

The chain joins TRBV10-3 to TRBJ1-4; no clear D gene. The CDR3 covers 13 residues. CDR1 and CDR2 (germline): ENHRY, SYGVKD. V lost 4 bases to trimming and J lost 8 bases, with 11 bases between them. DNA of the CDR3: TGTGCCATCAGTGGAGGGATTGGCGAAAAACTGTTTTTT. Protein: CAISGGIGEKLFF.

J is TRBJ2-2 and V is TRBV2, with D uncertain. CDR1 is SNHLY and CDR2 is FYNNEI in the germline V gene. Trimming took 3 bases from V and 9 from J, leaving 14 bases between them. The CDR3 covers 14 residues. CDR3 sequence reads: CASSERLLTRELFF. The DNA for the CDR3 is TGTGCCAGCAGTGAGCGACTCTTAACCCGGGAGCTGTTTTTT.

The V and J genes are TRBV18 and TRBJ1-4, with no clear D. This CDR3 spans 12 amino acids. With 6 bases removed from V and 8 bases from J, the gap between germline ends came to 10 bases. Germline loops: CDR1 KGHSH, CDR2 LQKENI. Written as DNA, the CDR3 is TGTGCCAGCTCCCCGATGGGCGAAAAACTGTTTTTT. It encodes CASSPMGEKLFF.

The V gene is TRBV5-1, the J gene TRBJ2-3; 8 nucleotides line up with TRBD2. Germline loops: CDR1 SGHRS, CDR2 YFSETQ. The J segment lost 6 bases and the V segment lost 7 bases, leaving 13 bases of the junction unmatched. There are 15 residues in the CDR3. Written as DNA, the CDR3 is TGCGCCAGCCGGGGGGGCACACTTAAGGCGGATACGCAGTATTTT. This encodes CASRGGTLKADTQYF.

The V gene is TRBV27, the J gene TRBJ1-1; 8 bases line up with TRBD1. CDR1 MNHEY and CDR2 SMNVEV come from the germline V gene (reference sequence). V lost 5 bases, J lost 4 bases, and 12 bases stayed unmatched. This CDR3 spans 16 amino acids. CDR3 in DNA: TGTGCCAGCAGTCCTCGGACAGGGAGGGGCGGCACTGAAGCTTTCTTT. Translated: CASSPRTGRGGTEAFF.

This rearrangement joins TRBV27 to TRBJ2-7; D may be TRBD1 (6 bases). CDR1 MNHEY and CDR2 SMNVEV come from the germline V gene (reference sequence). This CDR3 has 14 residues. Trimming cost V 4 bases and J 2 bases, with 12 bases left between them. Written as DNA, the CDR3 is TGTGCCAGCAGTTCCCAGGGGTCGCCCTACGAGCAGTACTTC. Its translation: CASSSQGSPYEQYF.

CDR3 loop: CASSLGQRGNYGYTF. CDR3 DNA sequence: TGTGCCAGCAGCTTGGGGCAGCGCGGAAACTATGGCTACACCTTC. The gene calls are TRBV5-5 and TRBJ1-2; no definite D call. Trimming stripped 0 bases from V and 2 bases from J, with 11 bases between. The CDR3 length is 15 residues. Germline V gene data show CDR1 as SGHKS and CDR2 as YYEKEE (reference sequence).

The chain links TRBV19 to TRBJ1-6; possibly TRBD1 for D (5 bases). Germline V gives CDR1 LNHDA, CDR2 SQIVND (reference sequence). The CDR3 has 17 amino acids. V lost 4 bases to trimming and J lost 0 bases, with 13 bases between them. CDR3 bases: TGTGCCAGTAGTAGGCGGGGACCCAGCTCCTATAATTCACCCCTCCACTTT. This gives the protein CASSRRGPSSYNSPLHF.

This clone was seen a handful of times. The chain recombines TRBV5-1 with TRBJ1-1, with D perhaps TRBD1 (6 bases). Germline V CDR1 and CDR2: SGHRS, YFSETQ. The CDR3 is made up of 15 amino acids. V was shortened by 2 bases and J by 0 bases, with 11 bases between the two germline ends. The CDR3 DNA reads TGCGCCAGCAGCTTTGGAACAGGGATGAACACTGAAGCTTTCTTT. As protein: CASSFGTGMNTEAFF.

The chain employs TRBV19 and TRBJ1-6, with D unclear. Trimming shortened V by 3 bases and J by 9 bases, and 9 bases separated the two germline ends. Germline V gene data show CDR1 as LNHDA and CDR2 as SQIVND (reference sequence). The CDR3 covers 13 residues. The CDR3 reads CASSMAGSSPLHF. CDR3 sequence (DNA): TGTGCCAGTAGTATGGCCGGGAGTTCACCCCTCCACTTT.

The J gene is TRBJ1-5, the V gene TRBV4-1, with TRBD1 identical over 10 bases. CDR1 MGHRA and CDR2 YSYEKL come from the germline V gene. V trimming: 2 bases; J trimming: 5 bases; junction bases outside the gene matches: 9. The CDR3 has 17 amino acids. The CDR3 loop reads CASSQTGQGVLHQPQHF. The CDR3, as DNA: TGCGCCAGCAGCCAAACAGGACAGGGGGTGCTTCATCAGCCCCAGCATTTT.

This rearrangement joins TRBV18 to TRBJ2-1, with D possibly TRBD2 on 5 matching bases. V lost 5 bases and J lost 9, with 11 bases in between. Germline CDR1 reads KGHSH; CDR2 reads LQKENI. CDR3 length: 12 residues. CDR3 residues: CASSSGKGEQFF. The CDR3, as DNA: TGTGCCAGCTCATCGGGGAAGGGTGAGCAGTTCTTC.

This clone was observed a handful of times. The genes are TRBV30 and TRBJ1-6, with 7 bases lining up with TRBD1. The ends lost 6 bases at V and 7 bases at J; junction bases unmatched: 6. This CDR3 spans 13 amino acids. CDR1 and CDR2 (germline): GTSNPN, SVGIG (reference sequence). CDR3 sequence reads: CACMEQGNSPLHF. The CDR3 coding sequence is TGTGCCTGTATGGAACAGGGGAATTCACCCCTCCACTTT. Based on the CDR3 plus reference TRBV30 and TRBJ1-6, the full variable domain is SQTIHQWPATLVQPVGSPLSLECTVEGTSNPNLYWYRQAAGRGLQLLFYSVGIGQISSEVPQNLSASRPQDRQFILSSKKLLLSDSGFYLCACMEQGNSPLHFGNGTRLTVT.

This chain links TRBV5-1 with TRBJ1-6; no clear D. The V gene's germline CDR1 is SGHRS and CDR2 YFSETQ. There are 13 residues in the CDR3. V was clipped by 0 bases and J by 7 bases, with 5 bases between them. The CDR3 loop is CASSLVRNSPLHF. The CDR3 DNA follows: TGCGCCAGCAGCTTGGTACGGAATTCACCCCTCCACTTT. The full variable domain, with the rest looked up from reference TRBV5-1 and TRBJ1-6, is KAGVTQTPRYLIKTRGQQVTLSCSPISGHRSVSWYQQTPGQGLQFLFEYFSETQRNKGNFPGRFSGRQFSNSRSEMNVSTLELGDSALYLCASSLVRNSPLHFGNGTRLTVT.

In the case of this clone: The same CDR3 can be traced to other DNA sequences in this sample. The chain uses TRBV7-9 and TRBJ1-5, with 8 bases matching TRBD1. The germline V gene has CDR1 SEHNR and CDR2 FQNEAQ (reference sequence). Germline trimming cut 5 bases from V and 4 bases from J; bases unmatched to any gene: 1. The CDR3 contains 13 residues. CDR3 in DNA: TGTGCCAGCAGCGGACAGGGAAATCAGCCCCAGCATTTT. Translated, it gives CASSGQGNQPQHF.